This T cell receptor beta chain was documented in a study of shared clonotypes between healthy human individuals. Comment on this clone: The antigen is not known. Within the sample, other DNA sequences also encode this same CDR3.

Findings and caveats of the study: Donor scarcity curtailed the genetic and exposure-history diversity represented herein.

TCRdb keeps only in-frame clones here, not all; method: immunoSEQ multiplex PCR. Here the sample spans some 2,500,000 clones, approximately 94% being singletons. It was into CD45RA+ naive and CD45RA-negative memory subsets that the CD4+ cells were split. This clonotype was obtained from a young man in good health. Some clones in this sample may be carry-over from other donors' samples. Sample: naive CD4+ T cells from PBMCs. Subset indicated: CD45RA+ positively selected.

The CDR3 DNA is TGTGCCAGCTCACCACAGGGTTCCGGGGAGCTGTTTTTT. Translated, it gives CASSPQGSGELFF. V and J are TRBV18 and TRBJ2-2, with no clear D. With 1 base removed from V and 6 bases from J, the gap between germline ends came to 6 bases. Germline loops: CDR1 KGHSH, CDR2 LQKENI. The CDR3 extends over 13 amino acids.